A selection of T cell receptor beta chains follows, all from one sample in a study of OX40 agonist ivuxolimab in advanced cancers. Libraries were prepared by immunoSEQ multiplex PCR; TCRdb keeps only in-frame clonotypes and omits some of them. Of some 82,000 clones listed, 85% to 90% are singletons. This material consisted of CD4+ or CD8+ T cells sorted from blood, taken in a trial of the OX40 agonist ivuxolimab. Receptors originate from an adult with an advanced solid tumor such as melanoma, head and neck, liver or kidney cancer. CDR3s include the opening cysteine and the closing phenylalanine or tryptophan. Clone size is not always given. Where it is, it says once, few, many or a class for expanded clones.

cdr3_aa	j_call	clone_size	v_call
CASSLGLRTTYEQFF	TRBJ2-1	NA	TRBV5-5
CASSFREAHSQEQYF	TRBJ2-7	NA	TRBV7-8
CASSPPGQGPSYTF	TRBJ1-2	NA	TRBV5-6
CASSLVDVRTETQYF	TRBJ2-5	NA	TRBV7-6
CASSRQGLLNEQYF	TRBJ2-7	NA	TRBV19
CASSPIRSSYNEQFF	TRBJ2-1	NA	TRBV5-5
CATSRDSATNEKLFF	TRBJ1-4	NA	TRBV15
CASSEITSTDTQYF	TRBJ2-3	once	TRBV6-1
CASSSPAGTRNQPQHF	TRBJ1-5	NA	TRBV28
CASSLVGETQYF	TRBJ2-5	NA	TRBV5-4
CASATFGGTDTQYF	TRBJ2-3	NA	TRBV25-1
CASSLSQGNYNEQFF	TRBJ2-1	NA	TRBV27
CASSLPRGNHYEQYF	TRBJ2-7	NA	TRBV5-1
CSAKRGRAQYF	TRBJ2-5	NA	TRBV20-1
CASSRGGRGTQYF	TRBJ2-5	once	TRBV7-2
CASRPSGTDRQPQHF	TRBJ1-5	NA	TRBV6-5
CASTMGGGVTGELFF	TRBJ2-2	NA	TRBV27
CASGPGDGNQPQHF	TRBJ1-5	NA	TRBV12-5
CASRQEETQYF	TRBJ2-5	NA	TRBV28
CSVRRGELLSYNEQFF	TRBJ2-1	NA	TRBV29-1
CASRLAGITDTQYF	TRBJ2-3	NA	TRBV7-3
CASSQDSGTGGQRGYNEQFF	TRBJ2-1	NA	TRBV4-3
CASSLVGSTEAFF	TRBJ1-1	NA	TRBV7-2
CASSPPFGQTYGYTF	TRBJ1-2	NA	TRBV28
CAISESGSRTNYGYTF	TRBJ1-2	NA	TRBV10-3
CASSFTTSGFQETQYF	TRBJ2-5	NA	TRBV28
CASSLGLHSGANVLTF	TRBJ2-6	NA	TRBV7-9
CASSLRAGAGNTGELFF	TRBJ2-2	NA	TRBV11-2
CASSQVPWSSGSTDTQYF	TRBJ2-3	NA	TRBV4-2
CASSYSGNQGRSYYEQYF	TRBJ2-7	NA	TRBV18
CASSLRGESTDTQYF	TRBJ2-3	NA	TRBV7-3
CASSPGQVRINEQFF	TRBJ2-1	NA	TRBV7-3
CASSPDRSSYNEQFF	TRBJ2-1	NA	TRBV7-3
CAWSRSGNTIYF	TRBJ1-3	once	TRBV30
CASRGQLETEAFF	TRBJ1-1	NA	TRBV28
CASRGSAGIDNEQFF	TRBJ2-1	NA	TRBV7-9
CASSLSGSGNTIYF	TRBJ1-3	NA	TRBV11-3
CASRTSGIETQYF	TRBJ2-5	NA	TRBV19
CASSFGHQETQYF	TRBJ2-5	NA	TRBV11-2
CASSKPLAAEQYF	TRBJ2-7	NA	TRBV11-2
CASSVGTSVETGELFF	TRBJ2-2	few	TRBV9
CASSLGGRGTDTQYF	TRBJ2-3	NA	TRBV7-2
CASSRRILDTQYF	TRBJ2-3	NA	TRBV5-6
CASSPQGNIQYF	TRBJ2-4	NA	TRBV7-9
CASSPEAGDHGYTF	TRBJ1-2	NA	TRBV18
CASSESWGGVGEQYF	TRBJ2-7	NA	TRBV10-2
CASSLITTSGYNEQFF	TRBJ2-1	once	TRBV7-2
CASSSFPGDLMKETQYF	TRBJ2-5	NA	TRBV7-7
CASNIHQNYGYTF	TRBJ1-2	NA	TRBV19
CASSPGQERGQPQHF	TRBJ1-5	NA	TRBV18
CASSKDSNTEAFF	TRBJ1-1	NA	TRBV7-6
CAWSVRRTGLVAYEQYF	TRBJ2-7	NA	TRBV30
CASSLSPGDQETQYF	TRBJ2-5	once	TRBV27